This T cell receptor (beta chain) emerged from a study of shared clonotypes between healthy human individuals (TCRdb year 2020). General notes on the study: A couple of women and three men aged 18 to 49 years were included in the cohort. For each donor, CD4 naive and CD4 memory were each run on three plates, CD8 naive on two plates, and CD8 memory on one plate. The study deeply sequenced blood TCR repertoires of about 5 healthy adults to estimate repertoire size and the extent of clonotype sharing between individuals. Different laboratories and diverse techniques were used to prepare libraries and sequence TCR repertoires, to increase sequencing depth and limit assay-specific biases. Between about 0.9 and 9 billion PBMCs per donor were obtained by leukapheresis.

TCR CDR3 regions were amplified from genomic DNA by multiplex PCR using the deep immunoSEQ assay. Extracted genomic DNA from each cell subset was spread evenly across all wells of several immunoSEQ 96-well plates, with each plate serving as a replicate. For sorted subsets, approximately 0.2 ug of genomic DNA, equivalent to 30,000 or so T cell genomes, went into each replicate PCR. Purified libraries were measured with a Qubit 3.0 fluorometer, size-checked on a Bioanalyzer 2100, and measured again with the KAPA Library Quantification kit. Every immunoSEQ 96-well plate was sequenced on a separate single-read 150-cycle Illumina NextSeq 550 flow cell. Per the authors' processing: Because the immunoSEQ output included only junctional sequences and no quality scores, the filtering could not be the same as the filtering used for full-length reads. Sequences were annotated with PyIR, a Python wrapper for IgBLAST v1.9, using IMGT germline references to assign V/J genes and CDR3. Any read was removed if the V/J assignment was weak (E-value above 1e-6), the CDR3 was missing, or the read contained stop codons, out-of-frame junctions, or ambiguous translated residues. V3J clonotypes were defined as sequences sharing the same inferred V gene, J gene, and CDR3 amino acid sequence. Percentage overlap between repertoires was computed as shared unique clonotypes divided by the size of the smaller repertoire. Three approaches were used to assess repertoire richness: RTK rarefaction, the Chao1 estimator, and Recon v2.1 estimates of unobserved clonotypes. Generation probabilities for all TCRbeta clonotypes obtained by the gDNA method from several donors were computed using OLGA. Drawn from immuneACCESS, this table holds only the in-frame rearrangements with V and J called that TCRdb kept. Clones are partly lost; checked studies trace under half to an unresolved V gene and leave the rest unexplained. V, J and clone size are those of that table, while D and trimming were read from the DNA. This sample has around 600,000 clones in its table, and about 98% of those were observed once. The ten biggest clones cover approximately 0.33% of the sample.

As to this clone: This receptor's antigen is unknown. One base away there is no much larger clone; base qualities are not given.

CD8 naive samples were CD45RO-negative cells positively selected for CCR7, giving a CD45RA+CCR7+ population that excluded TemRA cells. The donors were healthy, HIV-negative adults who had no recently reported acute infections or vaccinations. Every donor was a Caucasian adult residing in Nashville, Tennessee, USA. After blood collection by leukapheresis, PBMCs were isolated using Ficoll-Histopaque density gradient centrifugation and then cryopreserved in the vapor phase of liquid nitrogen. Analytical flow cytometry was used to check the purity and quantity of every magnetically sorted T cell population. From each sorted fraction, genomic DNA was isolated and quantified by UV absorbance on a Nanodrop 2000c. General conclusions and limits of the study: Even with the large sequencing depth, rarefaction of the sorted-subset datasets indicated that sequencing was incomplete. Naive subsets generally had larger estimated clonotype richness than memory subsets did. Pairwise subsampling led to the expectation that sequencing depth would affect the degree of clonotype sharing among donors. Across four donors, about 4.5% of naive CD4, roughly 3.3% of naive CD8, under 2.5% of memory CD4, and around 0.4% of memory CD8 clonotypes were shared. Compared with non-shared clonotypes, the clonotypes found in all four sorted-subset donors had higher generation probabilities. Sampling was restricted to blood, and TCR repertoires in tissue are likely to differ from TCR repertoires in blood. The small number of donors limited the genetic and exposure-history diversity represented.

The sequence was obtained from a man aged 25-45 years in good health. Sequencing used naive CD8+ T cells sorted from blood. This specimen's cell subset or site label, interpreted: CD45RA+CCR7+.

CDR3 reads: CASSQGPQGSHYEQYF. The DNA sequence is TGCGCCAGCAGCCAAGGACCACAGGGGTCACATTACGAGCAGTACTTC. The sequence links TRBV4-1 to TRBJ2-7, with TRBD1 identical over 7 junction bases. Here V drops 1 base and J drops 4 bases, and the junction holds 10 bases not matched to any gene. Spanning cysteine to phenylalanine, the CDR3 consists of 16 amino acids. The sequence is cut down to CDR3 DNA, 48 bases in frame from base 1. The germline V gene specifies MGHRA as CDR1 and YSYEKL as CDR2.